This T cell receptor beta chain was sequenced in a study of cytomegalovirus exposure and HLA in healthy donors. Study-wide results and limits: Most TCR sequences were uncommon, yet certain public TCRs appeared in many donors. Earlier analysis yielded a pattern in which most TCR beta V segments were productive about 90% or about 30% of the time.

The CDR3 totals 18 residues. Germline V gene lookup returns CDR1 LGHNA and CDR2 YNFKEQ. V lost 3 bases and J 6 bases, leaving 27 bases between the germline ends. Notes on this clone: What it binds is not known.

The PCR contained 60 Vbeta and 13 Jbeta primers. Here immunoSEQ multiplex PCR was the method, and the copy in TCRdb shows in-frame clones only, minus some. The data show 120,000 or so clones, under 90% seen once. Sequencing input: PBMCs. This chain links TRBV4-2 with TRBJ2-7; weak D call: TRBD2 (6 bases). The sequence came from a woman aged 35 to 49 in good health and CMV-seronegative. CDR3 sequence (DNA): TGTGCCAGCAGCCACGCTTTGACCGGGCTCGGGACTGATATCGAGCAGTACTTC. Translation gives CASSHALTGLGTDIEQYF.